A single sample gave rise to the 4 T cell receptor beta chains below, sequenced in a study of T cells in narcolepsy. The method was immunoSEQ multiplex PCR; TCRdb's version includes in-frame clones alone and lacks a portion of them. The sample yields 25,000 to 35,000 clones, about four fifths seen once. Sequencing was carried out using CD45RA- memory CD4+ T cells from PBMCs. The source of these receptors is a human donor with narcolepsy.

This clone was recorded a few times. The chain carries TRBV4-2 and TRBJ1-1; the D gene is possibly TRBD1 (6 bases). V was clipped by 1 base and J by 6 bases, with 6 bases between them. CDR1 is LGHNA, CDR2 YNFKEQ, per germline. The CDR3 length is 12 residues. In DNA form, the CDR3 reads TGTGCCAGCAGCCAAGGACAGGCTGAAGCTTTCTTT. Protein: CASSQGQAEAFF.

This chain connects TRBV18 to TRBJ1-3, with D maybe TRBD1 (5 bases). The CDR3 length is 17 residues. CDR1 KGHSH and CDR2 LQKENI come from the germline V gene. Trimming shortened V by 4 bases and J by 0 bases, and 16 bases separated the two germline ends. The CDR3 loop is CASSRSGEGTSGNTIYF. The CDR3 DNA is TGTGCCAGCTCACGTTCGGGGGAGGGGACCTCTGGAAACACCATATATTTT.

This chain joins TRBV5-1 and TRBJ1-2; D call uncertain. The V gene lost 4 bases and the J gene lost 2 bases, with 9 bases spanning the gap. Germline-derived CDR1 and CDR2 are SGHRS and YFSETQ. This CDR3 has 13 amino acids. The CDR3 region has the DNA TGCGCCAGCAGCATCGACTCCAACTATGGCTACACCTTC. Translated, it gives CASSIDSNYGYTF.

The CDR3 bases are TGTGCCAGCAGCCCCCACACGCCTACAGGGAGCCACGAGCAGTACTTC. Amino acids: CASSPHTPTGSHEQYF. The chain joins TRBV7-9 to TRBJ2-7, with D possibly TRBD1 on 6 matching bases. Germline loops: CDR1 SEHNR, CDR2 FQNEAQ (reference sequence). V lost 5 bases to trimming and J lost 5 bases, with 22 bases between them. The CDR3 consists of 16 residues.